This entry lists 20 T cell receptor beta chains sequenced from one sample in a study of shared clonotypes between healthy human individuals (dated by TCRdb to between 2020 and 2021). CD8 naive samples were obtained by positive selection for CCR7 among CD45RO-negative cells, yielding a CD45RA+CCR7+ population from which TemRA cells were excluded. The receptor library was made with the immunoSEQ multiplex PCR assay. As stored in TCRdb, this immuneACCESS dataset retains in-frame rearrangements with V and J assigned. A fraction of the clones does not appear; measured against another copy, unresolved V genes explain less than half of the discrepancy, and the remainder lacks a known reason. The sample table holds 800,000 to 950,000 clones, of which about 97% were seen once. The top ten constitute less than 0.25% of the sample. Input material: naive CD8+ T cells sorted from blood. This specimen's cell subset or site label, per the study, means: CD45RA+CCR7+. These receptors were collected from a man younger than 45 in good health.

This chain uses TRBV11-2 with TRBJ2-1, with 7 positions matching TRBD2. Losses at the gene ends were 3 bases for V and 2 bases for J; bases not matched to a gene: 4. The CDR3 runs to 15 residues. From germline, CDR1 is SGHAT and CDR2 FQNNGV. CDR3 region: CASSFGGGTYNEQFF. CDR3 bases: TGTGCCAGCAGCTTTGGGGGAGGGACCTACAATGAGCAGTTCTTC. The variable domain in full, completed from reference TRBV11-2 and TRBJ2-1, reads EAGVAQSPRYKIIEKRQSVAFWCNPISGHATLYWYQQILGQGPKLLIQFQNNGVVDDSQLPKDRFSAERLKGVDSTLKIQPAKLEDSAVYLCASSFGGGTYNEQFFGPGTRLTVL.

This chain connects TRBV2 to TRBJ1-4, with TRBD1 matching over 7 bases. This CDR3 region has 16 residues. Germline CDR1 and CDR2: SNHLY and FYNNEI. Unmatched junction bases numbered 12, after V lost 5 bases and J lost 6 bases. The CDR3 loop reads CASSPNRDSLYEKLFF. As DNA, the CDR3 is TGTGCCAGCAGTCCAAACCGGGACAGCCTTTATGAAAAACTGTTTTTT. Full variable domain (outside the CDR3, taken from reference TRBV2 and TRBJ1-4): EPEVTQTPSHQVTQMGQEVILRCVPISNHLYFYWYRQILGQKVEFLVSFYNNEISEKSEIFDDQFSVERPDGSNFTLKIRSTKLEDSAMYFCASSPNRDSLYEKLFFGSGTQLSVL.

V and J are TRBV19 and TRBJ2-2; D is unresolved. Trimming removed 5 bases from V and 2 bases from J, with 15 bases in between. The CDR3 covers 16 residues. From germline, CDR1 is LNHDA and CDR2 SQIVND (reference sequence). The CDR3 sequence is CASSQWRWNNTGELFF. The CDR3 nucleotides are TGTGCCAGTAGTCAATGGCGGTGGAACAACACCGGGGAGCTGTTTTTT.

This clone was observed a single time. The V gene is TRBV7-9, the J gene TRBJ1-2; TRBD1 agrees at 8 bases. V trimming: 5 bases; J trimming: 8 bases; junction bases outside the gene matches: 10. CDR1 SEHNR and CDR2 FQNEAQ come from the germline V gene (reference sequence). This CDR3 comprises 14 residues. In DNA, the CDR3 is TGTGCCAGCAGCGCATCCGGGACAGGTTGGGGCTACACCTTC. Amino acid sequence: CASSASGTGWGYTF.

This clone was observed once. V usage is TRBV7-6 and J usage is TRBJ2-7; 10 bases are a match to TRBD2. Per the germline V gene, CDR1 is SGHVS and CDR2 is FNYEAQ. The CDR3 has 13 amino acids. Losses at the gene ends were 6 bases for V and 6 bases for J; bases not matched to a gene: 5. The CDR3 reads CASSLAGEGEQYF. In DNA, the CDR3 is TGTGCCAGCAGTCTAGCGGGAGAGGGCGAGCAGTACTTC.

The chain employs TRBV4-2 and TRBJ2-1; 11 positions match TRBD2. The germline V gene encodes CDR1 LGHNA and CDR2 YNFKEQ. The V and J ends lost 4 bases and 8 bases, in that order; junction bases with no gene match: 10. The CDR3 has 16 residues. The CDR3 DNA reads TGTGCCAGCAGCCCCAGACTAGCGGGGCCGAGGGATGAGCAGTTCTTC. Amino acid sequence: CASSPRLAGPRDEQFF.

This chain joins TRBV5-5 and TRBJ2-7; no definite D call. V lost 1 base and J 3 bases, leaving 5 bases between the germline ends. The length of the CDR3 is 12 residues. CDR1 is SGHKS, CDR2 YYEKEE, per germline (reference sequence). CDR3 residues: CASSLTDYEQYF. The CDR3 DNA reads as TGTGCCAGCAGCTTGACAGACTACGAGCAGTACTTC.

This chain connects TRBV5-1 to TRBJ1-2; possible D gene TRBD1, 6 bases. This CDR3 is built from 13 residues. The V and J ends lost 4 bases and 3 bases respectively, with 10 bases between them. Germline loops: CDR1 SGHRS, CDR2 YFSETQ. As DNA, the CDR3 is TGCGCCAGCAGCACGGACAGAGACTATGGCTACACCTTC. Its protein product is CASSTDRDYGYTF. Together with reference TRBV5-1 and TRBJ1-2, the CDR3 gives the full variable domain: KAGVTQTPRYLIKTRGQQVTLSCSPISGHRSVSWYQQTPGQGLQFLFEYFSETQRNKGNFPGRFSGRQFSNSRSEMNVSTLELGDSALYLCASSTDRDYGYTFGSGTRLTVV.

The chain couples TRBV6-5 to TRBJ1-5; D is uncertain. The germline V and J ends were trimmed by 6 bases and 2 bases, with 11 bases remaining between them. CDR3 length equals 14 residues. Germline loops: CDR1 MNHEY, CDR2 SVGAGI. Here the CDR3 DNA reads TGTGCCAGCAGGCCAGGCTATGGCAATCAGCCCCAGCATTTT. It encodes CASRPGYGNQPQHF.

The chain is built from TRBV4-3 and TRBJ2-7; D may be TRBD2 (6 bases). CDR1 and CDR2 (germline): LGHNA, YSLEER. This CDR3 has 17 residues. V dropped 0 bases and J dropped 4 bases, with 19 bases sitting between them. The CDR3 spells CASSQDSASLAPYEQYF. CDR3 coding DNA: TGCGCCAGCAGCCAAGATTCGGCGTCGCTAGCGCCATACGAGCAGTACTTC.

The rearrangement uses TRBV7-9 and TRBJ2-1; the match to TRBD1 covers 12 bases. The germline CDR1 and CDR2 sequences are SEHNR and FQNEAQ (reference sequence). Trimming took 5 bases from V and 10 from J; bases not matched to a gene: 9. This CDR3 is built from 15 residues. The CDR3 spells CASSAAGTGGKEQFF. The CDR3 nucleotides are TGTGCCAGCAGCGCTGCCGGGACAGGGGGCAAAGAGCAGTTCTTC.

The chain links TRBV7-8 to TRBJ1-5; D unclear. V lost 4 bases and J lost 0, with 13 bases in between. This CDR3 comprises 16 residues. Germline CDR1 reads SGHVS; CDR2 reads FQNEAQ. The CDR3 DNA is TGTGCCAGCAGCTCAAGCCTGGAGGATAGCAATCAGCCCCAGCATTTT. The encoded protein is CASSSSLEDSNQPQHF.

The J gene is TRBJ2-6, the V gene TRBV28, with TRBD2 matching 8 bases. Germline CDR1 reads MDHEN; CDR2 reads SYDVKM. Trimming removed 6 bases from V and 5 bases from J; junction bases left unmatched: 9. The CDR3 totals 16 residues. CDR3 DNA: TGTGCCAGCAGCACCTACGGGGGGGGACGGGCCAACGTCCTGACTTTC. Translating gives CASSTYGGGRANVLTF.

This rearrangement joins TRBV4-1 to TRBJ2-2; TRBD2 might be the D (6 bases). The CDR3 is 13 amino acids. Germline-derived CDR1 and CDR2 are MGHRA and YSYEKL. The V end was cut by 4 bases, the J end by 3 bases, with 6 bases between. CDR3 in DNA: TGCGCCAGCAGCCGCGGGGACACCGGGGAGCTGTTTTTT. This translates into CASSRGDTGELFF.

The chain links TRBV11-3 to TRBJ2-1; possible D gene TRBD1, 6 bases. Germline V gene data show CDR1 as SGHNT and CDR2 as YENEEA. The CDR3 is made up of 14 amino acids. V was cut by 5 bases and J by 5 bases, with 13 bases left in between. CDR3 sequence: CASSPPQGNNEQFF. Here the CDR3 DNA reads TGTGCCAGCAGCCCACCCCAGGGGAACAATGAGCAGTTCTTC.

This chain joins TRBV27 and TRBJ2-5; tentative D call: TRBD2 (6 bases). The CDR3 covers 15 residues. CDR1 and CDR2 (germline): MNHEY, SMNVEV (reference sequence). V lost 2 bases and J lost 5, with 15 bases in between. The DNA of the CDR3 is TGTGCCAGCAGTTTACGGGGAGGTCCACGGGAGACCCAGTACTTC. Protein: CASSLRGGPRETQYF.

The chain carries TRBV18 and TRBJ2-7, with 9 positions matching TRBD2. The CDR3 is 16 residues long. The junction had 8 bases not matched to a gene; V was cut back by 0 bases and J by 5 bases. The V gene's germline CDR1 is KGHSH and CDR2 LQKENI. DNA for the CDR3: TGTGCCAGCTCACCACCAGAAATAGCGGGAGTGAACGAGCAGTACTTC. Encoded protein: CASSPPEIAGVNEQYF.

Worth noting for this clone: Other DNA sequences in the same sample also yield this CDR3. The rearrangement joins TRBV29-1 to TRBJ2-7, with 7 bases identical to TRBD1. Germline assignment: CDR1 SQVTM and CDR2 ANQGSEA. J gave up 2 bases and V 4 bases, and 8 bases lay outside the gene matches. The CDR3 is 14 residues long. This CDR3 is CSVGRAGGTYEQYF. In DNA form, the CDR3 reads TGCAGCGTTGGTAGGGCAGGGGGTACCTACGAGCAGTACTTC.

The chain combines TRBV10-3 with TRBJ1-1, with D possibly TRBD1 on 6 matching bases. The CDR3 spans 14 residues. Deletions cut 8 bases from V and 4 bases from J, with 17 bases between. Germline V CDR1 and CDR2: ENHRY, SYGVKD. The CDR3 bases are TGTGCCATCCTTGACACAGGGAGTGTCACTGAAGCTTTCTTT. It codes for CAILDTGSVTEAFF.

A remark on this clone: The sample carries other DNA sequences with the same CDR3. The chain is built from TRBV11-2 and TRBJ2-7, with D perhaps assigned TRBD1 or TRBD2 (5 bases each). Germline assignment: CDR1 SGHAT and CDR2 FQNNGV. CDR3 size: 13 residues. V lost 5 bases and J 1 base, leaving 9 bases between the germline ends. CDR3 region: CASSLGRSYEQYF. CDR3 sequence (DNA): TGTGCCAGCAGCCTGGGACGTTCCTACGAGCAGTACTTC.